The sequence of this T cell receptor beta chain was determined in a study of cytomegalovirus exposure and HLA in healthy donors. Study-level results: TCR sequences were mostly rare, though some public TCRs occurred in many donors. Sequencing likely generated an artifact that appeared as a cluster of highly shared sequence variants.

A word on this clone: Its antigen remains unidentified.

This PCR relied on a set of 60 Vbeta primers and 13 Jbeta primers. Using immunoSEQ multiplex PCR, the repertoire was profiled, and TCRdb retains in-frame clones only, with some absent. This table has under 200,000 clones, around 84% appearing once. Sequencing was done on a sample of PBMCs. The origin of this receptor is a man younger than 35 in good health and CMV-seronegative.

The CDR3 DNA reads as TGTGCCATCAGTGACGCCCCGGGGACAGGGGACACTGAAGCTTTCTTT. Amino acid sequence: CAISDAPGTGDTEAFF. The chain joins TRBV10-3 to TRBJ1-1, with 10 bases that match TRBD1. This CDR3 contains 16 residues. V shed 3 bases, J shed 3 bases, and the junction held 7 bases outside the gene matches. Germline CDR1 is ENHRY and CDR2 is SYGVKD.